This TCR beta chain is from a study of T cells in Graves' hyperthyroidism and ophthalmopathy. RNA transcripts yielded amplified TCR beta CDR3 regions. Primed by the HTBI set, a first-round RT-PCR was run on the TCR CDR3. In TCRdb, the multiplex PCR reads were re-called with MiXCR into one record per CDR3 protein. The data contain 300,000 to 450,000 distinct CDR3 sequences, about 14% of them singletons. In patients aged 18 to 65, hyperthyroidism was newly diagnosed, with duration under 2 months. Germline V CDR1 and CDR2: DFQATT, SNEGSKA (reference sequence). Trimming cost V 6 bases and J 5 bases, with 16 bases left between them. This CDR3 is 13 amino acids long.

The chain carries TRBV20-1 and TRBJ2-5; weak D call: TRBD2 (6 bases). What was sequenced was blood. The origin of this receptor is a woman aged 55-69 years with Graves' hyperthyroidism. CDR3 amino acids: CSAASGGSETQYF. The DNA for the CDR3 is TGCAGTGCGGCTAGTGGGGGGAGTGAGACCCAGTACTTC.